Included here is one TCR beta chain sequence, with context. Trimming stripped 4 bases from V and 4 bases from J, with 22 bases between. This CDR3 is built from 16 residues. The germline CDR1 and CDR2 sequences are GTSNPN and SVGIG (reference sequence). The treatment was: about 20 received Ad26.COV2.S at low or high dose, single or two shots; roughly 5 received placebo; per-sample allocation not given. Specimen acquisition occurred on day 63 following the initial vaccine or placebo injection. The data were taken from a study of Ad26.COV2.S vaccination and SARS-CoV-2 variants. Study in general: The study gave Ad26.COV2.S intramuscularly, once or twice 56 days apart.

TCRdb's copy holds only in-frame clones and misses some; the assay was immunoSEQ multiplex PCR. Here the sample spans hundreds of thousands of clones, more than 70% being singletons. Sequences were derived from peripheral blood, sampled in a trial of Ad26.COV2.S vaccine versus placebo. The chain combines TRBV30 with TRBJ1-2; D is unresolved. The clonotype comes from a person aged 18-60 years who received the Ad26.COV2.S COVID-19 vaccine or a placebo. CDR3 DNA: TGTGCCTGGACCCCGGAAAACAGAGACTGGGCCTATGGCTACACCTTC. This gives the protein CAWTPENRDWAYGYTF.